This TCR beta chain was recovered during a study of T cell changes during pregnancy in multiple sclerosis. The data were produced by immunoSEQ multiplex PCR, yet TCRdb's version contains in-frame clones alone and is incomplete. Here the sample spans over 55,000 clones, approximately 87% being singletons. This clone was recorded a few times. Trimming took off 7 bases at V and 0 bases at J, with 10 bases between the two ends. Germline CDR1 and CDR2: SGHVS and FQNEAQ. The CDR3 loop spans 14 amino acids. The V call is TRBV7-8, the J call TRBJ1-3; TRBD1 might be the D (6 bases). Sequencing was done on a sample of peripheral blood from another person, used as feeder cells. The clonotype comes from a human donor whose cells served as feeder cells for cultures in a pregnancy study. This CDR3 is CASIQGSSGNTIYF. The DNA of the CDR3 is TGTGCCAGCATCCAGGGGTCCTCTGGAAACACCATATATTTT.